A few counts support the clone carrying this T cell receptor (beta chain). Its target is unknown. This entry is derived from a study of cytomegalovirus exposure and HLA in healthy donors. Study-wide points: Most of the CMV-associated TCR beta chains (in a later analysis) appeared to be HLA-restricted.

The CDR3 extends over 17 amino acids. The ends lost 8 bases at V and 0 bases at J; junction bases unmatched: 15. Germline lookup yields CDR1 MRHNA and CDR2 SNTAGT. Use of 60 Vbeta and 13 Jbeta primers characterized the PCR. Produced via immunoSEQ multiplex PCR; TCRdb's table is partial and in-frame only. The table shows about 130,000 clones, with 60% to 80% occurring only once. The receptor was derived from a man under 40 in good health and CMV-seronegative. Sequencing was done on a sample of PBMCs. This chain links TRBV6-4 with TRBJ1-1; TRBD1 agrees at 7 bases. The CDR3 sequence is CASAIPRQGRVNTEAFF. The CDR3 nucleotides are TGTGCCAGCGCCATCCCTCGACAGGGCCGCGTGAACACTGAAGCTTTCTTT.